This TCR beta chain was observed in a study of beta chain features in type 1 diabetes. Study in general: Cell yields, gender and age were comparable in patients and healthy donors. Study-level points and caveats: Patients with Type 1 diabetes showed moderately but significantly shorter TCRB CDR3s in all four CD4+ subsets.

This clone was seen a handful of times. Its antigen is still unknown. The investigators reverse transcribed all of the isolated RNA, so they sequenced expressed TCRB transcripts. Using immunoSEQ multiplex PCR, the repertoire was profiled, and TCRdb retains in-frame clones only, with some absent. The repertoire has more than 120,000 clones, 10% to 15% of them found once; the top ten carry under 1.5%. The CDR3 sequence is 14 residues long. The germline V gene encodes CDR1 SNHLY and CDR2 FYNNEI. Trimming shortened V by 3 bases and J by 7 bases, and 10 bases separated the two germline ends. This TCR was recovered from a man younger than 30 with type 1 diabetes. Specimen: central memory CD4+ T cells from blood. The V and J genes are TRBV2 and TRBJ1-6; TRBD1 is a possible D gene (5 bases). CDR3 nucleotides: TGTGCCAGCAGTGAGGCAGGGAGGAATTCACCCCTCCACTTT. This encodes CASSEAGRNSPLHF. The full variable domain, completed using reference TRBV2 and TRBJ1-6, is EPEVTQTPSHQVTQMGQEVILRCVPISNHLYFYWYRQILGQKVEFLVSFYNNEISEKSEIFDDQFSVERPDGSNFTLKIRSTKLEDSAMYFCASSEAGRNSPLHFGNGTRLTVT.